The 6 T cell receptor beta chains in this list originate from one sample, sequenced in a study of response to subunit inactivated influenza vaccine. One entry per CDR3 protein, called by TCRdb with MiXCR from the RT-PCR reads. This sample has about 650,000 distinct CDR3 sequences, with about 14% found just once. This sample comprised PBMCs from blood, obtained less than 15 days before vaccination. All receptors derive from a man aged 45 to 65 who received an inactivated influenza vaccine.

V usage is TRBV7-9 and J usage is TRBJ2-7; D is uncertain. Germline V CDR1 and CDR2: SEHNR, FQNEAQ (reference sequence). The V end lost 6 bases, the J end lost 3 bases, and 18 bases lay between the germline ends. The CDR3 has 15 residues. The CDR3 loop reads CASSTSSEPDYEQYF. In DNA, the CDR3 is TGTGCCAGCAGTACCTCCTCCGAGCCCGACTACGAGCAGTACTTC.

This clonotype was counted many times. The chain joins TRBV12-3 or TRBV12-4 to TRBJ1-2; D call uncertain. This CDR3 contains 14 residues. With 4 bases removed from V and 2 bases from J, the gap between germline ends came to 11 bases. The CDR3 region is CASSYGLRNYGYTF. CDR3 DNA: TGTGCCAGCAGTTACGGACTCAGGAACTATGGCTACACCTTC.

V and J are TRBV20-1 and TRBJ2-7, with D possibly being TRBD1 (6 bases). Per the germline V gene, CDR1 is DFQATT and CDR2 is SNEGSKA (reference sequence). The CDR3 consists of 14 residues. Trimming removed 2 bases at V and 6 bases at J, with 17 bases between. CDR3 amino acids: CSARPTGTPTEQYF. As DNA, the CDR3 is TGCAGTGCTAGACCGACAGGCACCCCTACCGAGCAGTACTTC.

The chain links TRBV28 to TRBJ1-1; 7 bases line up with TRBD1. Germline V lookup: CDR1 MDHEN, CDR2 SYDVKM. V shed 6 bases and J 10 bases; nucleotides not matched to a gene: 11. This CDR3 spans 13 amino acids. CDR3 sequence: CASRTTGRRGAFF. The CDR3, as DNA: TGTGCCAGCAGAACGACAGGGAGGAGAGGAGCTTTCTTT.

The chain joins TRBV6-5 to TRBJ2-7; D ambiguous. The CDR3 consists of 14 residues. Germline V gene lookup returns CDR1 MNHEY and CDR2 SVGAGI. V was clipped by 2 bases and J by 0 bases, with 8 bases between them. As DNA, the CDR3 is TGTGCCAGCAGTTACCGCACGAGCTCCTACGAGCAGTACTTC. Translating it yields CASSYRTSSYEQYF.

This clonotype showed up just a few times. The V call is TRBV20-1, the J call TRBJ2-1; 7 nucleotides agree with TRBD2. Germline trimming cut 3 bases from V and 4 bases from J; bases unmatched to any gene: 9. Germline V lookup: CDR1 DFQATT, CDR2 SNEGSKA (reference sequence). This CDR3 region has 15 residues. The CDR3 DNA follows: TGCAGTGCTAGTGTCGGACTAGGACTATACAATGAGCAGTTCTTC. Encoded protein: CSASVGLGLYNEQFF.